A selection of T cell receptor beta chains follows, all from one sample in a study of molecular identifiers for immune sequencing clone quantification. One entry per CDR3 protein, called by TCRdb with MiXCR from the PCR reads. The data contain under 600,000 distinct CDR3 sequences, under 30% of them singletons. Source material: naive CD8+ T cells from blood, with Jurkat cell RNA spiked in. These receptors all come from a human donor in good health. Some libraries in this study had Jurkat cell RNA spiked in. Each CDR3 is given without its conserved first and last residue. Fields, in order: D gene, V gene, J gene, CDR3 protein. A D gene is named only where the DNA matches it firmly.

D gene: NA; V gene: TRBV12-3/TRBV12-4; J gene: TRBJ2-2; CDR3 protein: ASSLVHSFTGELF
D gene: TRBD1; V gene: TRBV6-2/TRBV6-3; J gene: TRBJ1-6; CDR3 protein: ASSYPTGGDSPLH
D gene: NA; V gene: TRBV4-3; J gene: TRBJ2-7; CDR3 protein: ASSQDSGIEQY
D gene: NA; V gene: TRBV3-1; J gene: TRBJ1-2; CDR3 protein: ASSPREGGHYYGYT
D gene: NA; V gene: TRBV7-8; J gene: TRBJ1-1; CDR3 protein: ASSLAPMNTEAF
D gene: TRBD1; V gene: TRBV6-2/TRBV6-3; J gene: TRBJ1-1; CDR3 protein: ATHVAGTELNTEAF
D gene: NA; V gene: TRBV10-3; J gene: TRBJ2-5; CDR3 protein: AISESGGTGETQY
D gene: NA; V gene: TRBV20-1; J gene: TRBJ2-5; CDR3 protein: SASLGLPPQEPQY
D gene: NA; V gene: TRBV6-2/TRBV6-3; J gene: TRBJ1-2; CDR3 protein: ASGTRLS
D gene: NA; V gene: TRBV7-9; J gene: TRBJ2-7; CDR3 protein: ASTGVRFSSYEQY
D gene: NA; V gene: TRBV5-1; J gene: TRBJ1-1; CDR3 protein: ASSLDGGRYTEAF
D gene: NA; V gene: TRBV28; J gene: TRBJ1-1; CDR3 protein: AVTRLNTEAF
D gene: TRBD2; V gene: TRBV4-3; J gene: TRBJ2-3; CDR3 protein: ASSPTLAGETDTQY
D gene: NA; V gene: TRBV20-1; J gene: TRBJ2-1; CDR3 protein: SARDSGIAIRDEQF
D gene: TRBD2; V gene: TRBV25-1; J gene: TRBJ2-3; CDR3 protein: ASSLPGLAGAKQY
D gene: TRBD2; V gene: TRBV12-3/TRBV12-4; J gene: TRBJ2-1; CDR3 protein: ASSQISGGAGDNEQF
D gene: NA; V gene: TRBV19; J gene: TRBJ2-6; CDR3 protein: ASSINTAGANVLT
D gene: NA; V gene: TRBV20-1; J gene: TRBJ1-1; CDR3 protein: SATRVTEAF
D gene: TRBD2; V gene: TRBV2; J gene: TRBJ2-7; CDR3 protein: ASSEGTSTYEQY
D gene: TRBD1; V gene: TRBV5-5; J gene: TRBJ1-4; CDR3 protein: ASSAPGTGNEKLF
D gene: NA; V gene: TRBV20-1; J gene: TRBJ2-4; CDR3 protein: SAPGIAKNIQY
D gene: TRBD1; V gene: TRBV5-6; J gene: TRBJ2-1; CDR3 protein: ASSTGTGLINEQF
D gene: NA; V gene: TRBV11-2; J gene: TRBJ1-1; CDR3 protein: ASSGSAGVKSEAF
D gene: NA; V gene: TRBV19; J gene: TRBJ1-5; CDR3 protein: ASSISESQPDQPRH
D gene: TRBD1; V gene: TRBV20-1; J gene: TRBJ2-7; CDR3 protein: SARDLDRGLYEQY
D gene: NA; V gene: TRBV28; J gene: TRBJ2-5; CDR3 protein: ASSPRQVQETQY
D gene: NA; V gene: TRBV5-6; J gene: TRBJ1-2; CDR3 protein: ASSPRAHRYPVYGYT
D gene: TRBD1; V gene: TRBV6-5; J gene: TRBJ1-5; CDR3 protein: ASSPTGALPNQPQH
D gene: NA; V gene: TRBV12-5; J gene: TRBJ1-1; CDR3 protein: ASIQGFTEAF
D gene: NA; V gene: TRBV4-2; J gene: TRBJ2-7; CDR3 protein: ASSQYSYEQY
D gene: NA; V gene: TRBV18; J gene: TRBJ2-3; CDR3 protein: ASSPGTFYTDMQY
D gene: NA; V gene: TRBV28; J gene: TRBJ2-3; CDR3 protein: ASSLWSESTDTQY
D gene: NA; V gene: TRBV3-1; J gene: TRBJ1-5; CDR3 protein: ASSQEQYSNQPQH
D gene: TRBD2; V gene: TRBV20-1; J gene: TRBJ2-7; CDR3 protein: SASSLATTYEQY
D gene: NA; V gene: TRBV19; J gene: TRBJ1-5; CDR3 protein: ASTLLGYSNQPQH
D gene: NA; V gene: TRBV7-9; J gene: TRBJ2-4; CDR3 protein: ASSLVVSGELAKNIQY
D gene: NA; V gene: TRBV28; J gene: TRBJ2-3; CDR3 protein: ASKRITDTQY
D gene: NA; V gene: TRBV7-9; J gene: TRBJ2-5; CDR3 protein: ASGFPGGPTQY
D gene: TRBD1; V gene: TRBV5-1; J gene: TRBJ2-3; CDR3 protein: ASSLGTGVGVDTQY
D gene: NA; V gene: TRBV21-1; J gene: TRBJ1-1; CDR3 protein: ASSKGHLGQGPTEAF
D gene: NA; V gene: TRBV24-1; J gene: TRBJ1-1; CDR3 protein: ATRGQQNTEAF
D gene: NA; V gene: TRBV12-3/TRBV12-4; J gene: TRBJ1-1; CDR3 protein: ASRPLAPMEAF
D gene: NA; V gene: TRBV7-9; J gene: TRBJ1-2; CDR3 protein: ACSLTRPTVNYGYT
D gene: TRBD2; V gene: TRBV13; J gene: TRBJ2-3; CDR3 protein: ASSPSGTTTDTQY
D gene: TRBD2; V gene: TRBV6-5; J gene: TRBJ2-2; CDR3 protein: ASSYGGRTNSGELF
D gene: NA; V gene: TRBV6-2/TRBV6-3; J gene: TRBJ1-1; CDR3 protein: ASSAGQLIAEAF
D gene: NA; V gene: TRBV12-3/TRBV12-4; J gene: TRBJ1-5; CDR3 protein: ASSGWEEDQPQH
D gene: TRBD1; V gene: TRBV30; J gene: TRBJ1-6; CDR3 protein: AWSTGAPLH
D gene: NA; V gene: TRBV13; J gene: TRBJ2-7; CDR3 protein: ASSLGLTPHGEQY
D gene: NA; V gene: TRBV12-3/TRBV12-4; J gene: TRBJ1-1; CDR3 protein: ASSFRWGRLITEAF
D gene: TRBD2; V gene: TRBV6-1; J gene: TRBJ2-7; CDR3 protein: ASSGVERGGRYEQY
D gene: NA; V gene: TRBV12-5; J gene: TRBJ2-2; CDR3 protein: ASAPSAGELF
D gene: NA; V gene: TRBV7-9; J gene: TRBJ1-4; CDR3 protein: ASSHGPSNEKLF
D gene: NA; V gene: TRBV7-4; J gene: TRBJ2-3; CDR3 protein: ASSLKFGRPSADTQY
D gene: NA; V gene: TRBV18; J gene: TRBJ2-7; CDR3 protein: ASSPAGSWDEQY
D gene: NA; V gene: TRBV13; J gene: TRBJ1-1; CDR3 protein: ASSLGVNEAF
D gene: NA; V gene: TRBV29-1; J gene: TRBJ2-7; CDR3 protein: SVGGYSSYEQY
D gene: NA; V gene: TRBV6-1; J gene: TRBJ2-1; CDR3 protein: ASSEGLAIHNEQF
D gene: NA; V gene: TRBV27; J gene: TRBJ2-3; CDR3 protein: ACSSQGNTDTQY
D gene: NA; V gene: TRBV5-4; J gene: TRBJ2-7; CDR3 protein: ASSFGAAELYAQY